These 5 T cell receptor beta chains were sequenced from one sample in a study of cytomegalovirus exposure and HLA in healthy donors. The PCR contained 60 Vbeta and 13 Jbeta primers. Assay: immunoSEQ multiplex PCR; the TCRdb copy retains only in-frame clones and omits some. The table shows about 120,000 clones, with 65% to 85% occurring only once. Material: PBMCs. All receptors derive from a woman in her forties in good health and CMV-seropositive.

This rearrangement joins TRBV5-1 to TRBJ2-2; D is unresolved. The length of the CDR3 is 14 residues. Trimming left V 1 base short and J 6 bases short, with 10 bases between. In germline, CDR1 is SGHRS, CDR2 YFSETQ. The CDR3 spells CASSLLFSAGELFF. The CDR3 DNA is TGCGCCAGCAGCTTGTTATTTTCGGCCGGGGAGCTGTTTTTT.

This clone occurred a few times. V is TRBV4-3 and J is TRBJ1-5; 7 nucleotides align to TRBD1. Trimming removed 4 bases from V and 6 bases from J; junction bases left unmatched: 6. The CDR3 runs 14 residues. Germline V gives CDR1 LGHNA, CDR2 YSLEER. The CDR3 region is CASSPYKGAQPQHF. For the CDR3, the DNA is TGCGCCAGCAGCCCTTACAAGGGGGCTCAGCCCCAGCATTTT.

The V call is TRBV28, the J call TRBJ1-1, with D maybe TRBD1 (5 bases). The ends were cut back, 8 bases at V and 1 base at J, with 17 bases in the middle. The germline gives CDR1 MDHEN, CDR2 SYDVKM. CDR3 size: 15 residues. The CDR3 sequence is CASATGGSPNTEAFF. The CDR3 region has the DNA TGTGCCAGCGCCACGGGGGGGTCCCCGAACACTGAAGCTTTCTTT.

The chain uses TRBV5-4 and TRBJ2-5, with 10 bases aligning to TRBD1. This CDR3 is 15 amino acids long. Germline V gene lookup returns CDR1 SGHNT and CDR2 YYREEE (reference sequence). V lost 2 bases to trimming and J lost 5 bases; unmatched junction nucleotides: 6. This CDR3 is CASSFDRGLGETQYF. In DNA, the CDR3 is TGTGCCAGCAGCTTTGACAGGGGGCTGGGGGAGACCCAGTACTTC.

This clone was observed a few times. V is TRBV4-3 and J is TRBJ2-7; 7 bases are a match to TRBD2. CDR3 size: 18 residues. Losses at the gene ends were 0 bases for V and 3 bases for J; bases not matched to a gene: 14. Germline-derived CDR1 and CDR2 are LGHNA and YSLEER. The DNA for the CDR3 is TGCGCCAGCAGCCAAGATGGGGGAGGCAGGGAGGGGCTCTACGAGCAGTACTTC. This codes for CASSQDGGGREGLYEQYF.